This is a list of T cell receptor beta chains from one sample in a study of blood T cells in healthy people across ages. TCRdb re-derived calls from the 5' RACE reads in MiXCR, one entry per CDR3 protein. Seen here are about a million distinct CDR3 sequences, roughly half observed once, and the top ten hold 20% to 25%. The sequenced sample was blood. The receptors stem from a woman in her sixties or seventies in good health. The CDR3 runs from the conserved cysteine through the conserved F or W. D genes are given only for firm matches. Expanded clones are given a class, and other clones once, few, many or no size at all.

clone_size	v_call	d_call	j_call	cdr3_aa	cdr3_nt
many	TRBV11-2	.	TRBJ2-7	CASSAQGPGEQYF	TGTGCCAGCAGTGCTCAGGGTCCGGGCGAGCAGTACTTC
.	TRBV2	TRBD1	TRBJ1-2	CASSERDSRDYGYTF	TGTGCCAGCAGTGAGAGGGACAGTAGGGACTATGGCTACACCTTC
many	TRBV11-2	.	TRBJ2-1	CASSLAHGGGEQFF	TGTGCCAGCAGCTTAGCCCATGGGGGCGGTGAGCAGTTCTTC
.	TRBV12-3/TRBV12-4	.	TRBJ1-2	CASSLRRLLYTF	TGTGCCAGCAGTTTAAGGAGACTCCTCTACACCTTC
.	TRBV9	TRBD2	TRBJ2-4	CASSVASGNQYF	TGTGCCAGCAGCGTAGCCAGCGGGAACCAGTACTTC
.	TRBV15	.	TRBJ1-1	CATSRDKGWGEAFF	TGTGCCACCAGCAGAGATAAGGGTTGGGGTGAAGCTTTCTTT
.	TRBV14	.	TRBJ1-1	CASSRPGLNTEAFF	TGTGCCAGCAGCCGCCCAGGACTGAACACTGAAGCTTTCTTT
.	TRBV2	TRBD2	TRBJ2-1	CASSGTSGGFYNEQFF	TGTGCCAGCAGTGGGACTAGCGGGGGTTTTTACAATGAGCAGTTCTTC
.	TRBV4-3	.	TRBJ2-3	CASSQDRGGFTDTQYF	TGCGCCAGCAGCCAAGATCGCGGGGGCTTCACAGATACGCAGTATTTT
.	TRBV6-2/TRBV6-3	TRBD2	TRBJ2-1	CASSWPPTSGSEDEQFF	TGTGCCAGCAGTTGGCCCCCGACTAGCGGGAGTGAGGATGAGCAGTTCTTC
once	TRBV6-6	.	TRBJ1-1	CASKNRVGDTEAFF	TGTGCCAGCAAAAACAGGGTGGGGGACACTGAAGCTTTCTTT
.	TRBV12-3/TRBV12-4	.	TRBJ2-1	CASSRTLEGHNEQFF	TGTGCCAGCAGCCGAACCCTAGAGGGTCACAATGAGCAGTTCTTC
.	TRBV24-1	.	TRBJ2-5	CATSDRQVYQETQYF	TGTGCCACCAGTGACCGACAGGTGTACCAAGAGACCCAGTACTTC
few	TRBV20-1	TRBD2	TRBJ2-7	CSATGTRGYEQYF	TGCAGTGCGACCGGGACTAGGGGTTACGAGCAGTACTTC
.	TRBV3-1	.	TRBJ2-1	CASTPTSSPYNEQFF	TGTGCCAGCACCCCAACCTCCAGTCCCTACAATGAGCAGTTCTTC
few	TRBV25-1	.	TRBJ1-2	CASGRGANYGYTF	TGTGCCAGCGGCAGAGGAGCTAACTATGGCTACACCTTC
.	TRBV7-2	.	TRBJ2-3	CASSFGGRPTDTQYF	TGTGCCAGCAGCTTCGGAGGCAGACCCACGGATACGCAGTATTTT
.	TRBV12-3/TRBV12-4	.	TRBJ2-5	CASSRLRAIADNEQYF	TGTGCCAGCAGCCGCCTCCGGGCCATCGCAGACAATGAGCAGTACTTC
.	TRBV28	.	TRBJ2-1	CASSFTGEGVNEQFF	TGTGCCAGCAGTTTTACCGGGGAGGGGGTCAATGAGCAGTTCTTC
.	TRBV14	.	TRBJ2-7	CASSQDPPYNEQYF	TGTGCCAGCAGCCAAGATCCCCCCTACAATGAGCAGTACTTC
.	TRBV7-6	.	TRBJ1-5	CASSLGGGGANQPQHF	TGTGCCAGCAGCTTGGGGGGCGGGGGGGCAAATCAGCCCCAGCATTTT
.	TRBV20-1	.	TRBJ2-2	CSARERGFWDSGELFF	TGCAGTGCTAGGGAGAGGGGATTTTGGGATTCCGGGGAGCTGTTTTTT
few	TRBV12-3/TRBV12-4	.	TRBJ1-5	CASSPFSGNQPQHF	TGTGCCAGCAGCCCTTTCAGCGGGAATCAGCCCCAGCATTTT
.	TRBV6-5	.	TRBJ2-3	CASSYSRFSPQYF	TGTGCCAGCAGTTACTCGCGCTTTTCCCCGCAGTATTTT
.	TRBV20-1	.	TRBJ1-4	CSAAGNEKLFF	TGCAGTGCTGCCGGTAATGAAAAACTGTTTTTT
few	TRBV7-2	.	TRBJ1-5	CASSLVAGGNQPQHF	TGTGCCAGCAGCTTAGTGGCAGGGGGCAATCAGCCCCAGCATTTT
once	TRBV11-3	.	TRBJ2-7	CASSLGGGNAYEQYF	TGTGCCAGCAGCTTAGGGGGCGGCAATGCCTACGAGCAGTACTTC
.	TRBV10-3	TRBD2	TRBJ2-7	CAISESKAGGSSYEQYF	TGTGCCATCAGTGAGTCGAAAGCGGGAGGAAGCTCGTACGAGCAGTACTTC
.	TRBV4-3	TRBD2	TRBJ2-7	CASSPLPGLAGEQYF	TGCGCCAGCAGCCCATTACCGGGACTAGCGGGAGAGCAGTACTTC